Detailed here is one TCR beta chain. The V gene lost 3 bases and the J gene lost 12 bases, with 21 bases spanning the gap. The CDR3 contains 14 residues. CDR1 is SGHDT, CDR2 YYEEEE, per germline. These data come from a study of patients and donors after allogeneic stem cell transplantation. MiXCR, run by TCRdb on the RT-PCR reads, gives a single entry per CDR3 protein. The sample lists 25,000 to 35,000 distinct CDR3 sequences, almost 7% occurring once. The sample comprised blood, either unsorted or a sorted T cell fraction (not recorded which). This sequence was found in a human donor who was either an allogeneic HSCT recipient or a stem cell or donor lymphocyte infusion donor (not recorded which). It is not recorded whose cells these are; they may come from a transplant donor. The genes are TRBV5-6 and TRBJ2-5; possible D gene TRBD2, 5 bases. The CDR3 region has the DNA TGTGCCAGCAGCTCGAGGGTGGTCCTATCCCATGAGTACTTC. Protein sequence: CASSSRVVLSHEYF. Drawing the rest from reference TRBV5-6 and TRBJ2-5, the complete variable domain is DAGVTQSPTHLIKTRGQQVTLRCSPKSGHDTVSWYQQALGQGPQFIFQYYEEEERQRGNFPDRFSGHQFPNYSSELNVNALLLGDSALYLCASSSRVVLSHEYFGPGTRLLVL.